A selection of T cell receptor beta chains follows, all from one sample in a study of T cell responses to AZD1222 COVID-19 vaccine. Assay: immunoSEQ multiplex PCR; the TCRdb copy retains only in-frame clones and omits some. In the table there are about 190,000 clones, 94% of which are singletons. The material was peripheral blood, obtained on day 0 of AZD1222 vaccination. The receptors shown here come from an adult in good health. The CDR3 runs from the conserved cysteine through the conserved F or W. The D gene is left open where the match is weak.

CDR3: CASSALDSGRADEQYF
DNA: TGTGCCAGCAGTGCCCTCGATAGCGGGAGGGCCGACGAGCAGTACTTC
V: TRBV9
J: TRBJ2-7
D: TRBD2

CDR3: CASTLGGWQPQHF
DNA: TGTGCCAGCACCCTGGGAGGGTGGCAGCCCCAGCATTTT
V: TRBV12-3/TRBV12-4
J: TRBJ1-5
D: -

CDR3: CASSLASQTEAFF
DNA: TGTGCCAGCAGTTTGGCGAGCCAGACTGAAGCTTTCTTT
V: TRBV12-3/TRBV12-4
J: TRBJ1-1
D: -

CDR3: CASSQSPQVFEAFF
DNA: TGTGCCAGCAGCCAAAGCCCACAGGTTTTTGAAGCTTTCTTT
V: TRBV3-1/TRBV3-2
J: TRBJ1-1
D: -

CDR3: CASSVDGSSSYEQYF
DNA: TGTGCCAGCAGCGTGGACGGCTCGAGCTCCTACGAGCAGTACTTC
V: TRBV9
J: TRBJ2-7
D: -

CDR3: CASVPDRGFNEQFF
DNA: TGTGCCAGCGTCCCGGACAGGGGGTTCAATGAGCAGTTCTTC
V: TRBV7-8
J: TRBJ2-1
D: TRBD1

CDR3: CASSQDPGDNEQFF
DNA: TGTGCCAGCAGCCAAGATCCAGGGGACAATGAGCAGTTCTTC
V: TRBV14
J: TRBJ2-1
D: -

CDR3: CASSYNSGHNEQFF
DNA: TGTGCCAGCAGTTACAATAGCGGCCACAATGAGCAGTTCTTC
V: TRBV6-5
J: TRBJ2-1
D: -

CDR3: CASRLAPSYEQYF
DNA: TGTGCCAGCCGTCTAGCGCCTTCCTACGAGCAGTACTTC
V: TRBV27
J: TRBJ2-7
D: -

CDR3: CASNTPGQGYGYTF
DNA: TGTGCCAGCAACACCCCGGGACAGGGGTATGGCTACACCTTC
V: TRBV28
J: TRBJ1-2
D: TRBD1

CDR3: CASIQGYEQYF
DNA: TGTGCCAGCATACAGGGGTACGAGCAGTACTTC
V: TRBV28
J: TRBJ2-7
D: TRBD1

CDR3: CASSPREQVPDSGNTIYF
DNA: TGTGCCAGCAGTCCCCGCGAACAGGTCCCAGACTCTGGAAACACCATATATTTT
V: TRBV28
J: TRBJ1-3
D: -

CDR3: CASSEAGTGNYNEQFF
DNA: TGTGCCAGCAGTGAAGCCGGGACAGGGAACTACAATGAGCAGTTCTTC
V: TRBV6-1
J: TRBJ2-1
D: TRBD1

CDR3: CATSEGRYTGELFF
DNA: TGTGCCACTTCTGAGGGCAGGTACACCGGGGAGCTGTTTTTT
V: TRBV24-1
J: TRBJ2-2
D: -

CDR3: CASSYPPGGSTYEQYF
DNA: TGTGCCAGCAGTTACCCACCAGGCGGGAGCACCTACGAGCAGTACTTC
V: TRBV6-2/TRBV6-3
J: TRBJ2-7
D: TRBD2